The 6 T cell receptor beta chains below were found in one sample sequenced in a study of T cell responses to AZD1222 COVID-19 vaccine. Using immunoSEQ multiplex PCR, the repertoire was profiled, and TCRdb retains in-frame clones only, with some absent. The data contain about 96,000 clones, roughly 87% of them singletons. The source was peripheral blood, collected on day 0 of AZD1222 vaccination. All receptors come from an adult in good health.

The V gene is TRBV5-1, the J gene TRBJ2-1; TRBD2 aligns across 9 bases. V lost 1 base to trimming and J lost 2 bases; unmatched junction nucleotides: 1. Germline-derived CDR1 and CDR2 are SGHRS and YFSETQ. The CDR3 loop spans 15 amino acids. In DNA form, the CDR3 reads TGCGCCAGCAGCTTGTCTAGCGGGGCCTACAATGAGCAGTTCTTC. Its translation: CASSLSSGAYNEQFF.

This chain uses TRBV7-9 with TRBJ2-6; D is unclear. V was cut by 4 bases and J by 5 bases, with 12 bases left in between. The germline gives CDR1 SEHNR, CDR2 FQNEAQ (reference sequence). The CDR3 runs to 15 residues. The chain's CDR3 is CASSSGLDRANVLTF. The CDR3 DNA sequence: TGTGCCAGCAGCTCGGGTTTAGACAGGGCCAACGTCCTGACTTTC.

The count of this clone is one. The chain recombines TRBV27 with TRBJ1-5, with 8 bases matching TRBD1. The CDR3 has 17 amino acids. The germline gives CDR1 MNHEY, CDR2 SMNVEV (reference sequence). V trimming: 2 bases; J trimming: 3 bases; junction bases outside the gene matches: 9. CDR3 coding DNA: TGTGCCAGCAGTTTACAAATGGGGACAGGACACAATCAGCCCCAGCATTTT. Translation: CASSLQMGTGHNQPQHF.

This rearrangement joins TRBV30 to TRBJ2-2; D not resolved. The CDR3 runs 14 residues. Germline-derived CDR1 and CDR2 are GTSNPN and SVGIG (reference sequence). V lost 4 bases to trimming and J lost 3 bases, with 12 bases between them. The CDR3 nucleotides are TGTGCCTGGATGGGCGGATTGCACACCGGGGAGCTGTTTTTT. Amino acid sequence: CAWMGGLHTGELFF. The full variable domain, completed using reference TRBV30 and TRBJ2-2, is SQTIHQWPATLVQPVGSPLSLECTVEGTSNPNLYWYRQAAGRGLQLLFYSVGIGQISSEVPQNLSASRPQDRQFILSSKKLLLSDSGFYLCAWMGGLHTGELFFGEGSRLTVL.

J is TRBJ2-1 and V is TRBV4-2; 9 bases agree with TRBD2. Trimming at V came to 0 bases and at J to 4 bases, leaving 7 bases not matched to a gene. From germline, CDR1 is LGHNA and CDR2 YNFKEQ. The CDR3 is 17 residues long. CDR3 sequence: CASSQDLSSGGYNEQFF. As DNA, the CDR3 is TGTGCCAGCAGCCAAGATCTGTCCAGCGGGGGGTACAATGAGCAGTTCTTC.

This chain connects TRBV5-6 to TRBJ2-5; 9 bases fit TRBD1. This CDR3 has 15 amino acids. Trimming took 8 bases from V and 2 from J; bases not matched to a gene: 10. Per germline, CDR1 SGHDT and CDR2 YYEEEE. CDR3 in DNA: TGTGCCAGTACCGGGACAGGGCTACTTCAAGAGACCCAGTACTTC. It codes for CASTGTGLLQETQYF.